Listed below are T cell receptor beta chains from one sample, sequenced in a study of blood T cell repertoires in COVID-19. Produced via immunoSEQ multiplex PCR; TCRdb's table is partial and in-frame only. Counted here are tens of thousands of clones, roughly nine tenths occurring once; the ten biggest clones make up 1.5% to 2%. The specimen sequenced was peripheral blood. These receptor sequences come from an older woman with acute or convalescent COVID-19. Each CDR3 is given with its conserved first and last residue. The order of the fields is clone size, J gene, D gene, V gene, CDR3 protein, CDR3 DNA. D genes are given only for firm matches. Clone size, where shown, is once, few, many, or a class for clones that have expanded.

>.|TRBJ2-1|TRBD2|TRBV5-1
CASSLATGLAGNEQFF
TGCGCCAGCAGCTTGGCGACGGGACTAGCGGGGAATGAGCAGTTCTTC
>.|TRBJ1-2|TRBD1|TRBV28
CASSSGQGGGGYTF
TGTGCCAGCAGTTCCGGACAGGGAGGCGGGGGCTACACCTTC
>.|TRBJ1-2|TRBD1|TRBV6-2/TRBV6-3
CASSYGTANYGYTF
TGTGCCAGCAGTTACGGGACAGCTAACTATGGCTACACCTTC
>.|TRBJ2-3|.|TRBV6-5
CASITGKMGTDTQYF
TGTGCCAGCATAACCGGGAAAATGGGCACAGATACGCAGTATTTT
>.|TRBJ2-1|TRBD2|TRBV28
CASSQSGGPSYNEQFF
TGTGCCAGCAGCCAAAGCGGGGGCCCTTCCTACAATGAGCAGTTCTTC
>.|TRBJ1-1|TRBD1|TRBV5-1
CASSSLTGGDTEAFF
TGCGCCAGCAGCTCCCTAACAGGGGGGGACACTGAAGCTTTCTTT
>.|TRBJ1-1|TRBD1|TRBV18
CASSPGQMNTEAFF
TGTGCCAGCTCACCGGGACAGATGAACACTGAAGCTTTCTTT
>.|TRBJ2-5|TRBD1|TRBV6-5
CASSDTGGKQETQYF
TGTGCCAGCAGCGACACAGGGGGAAAACAAGAGACCCAGTACTTC
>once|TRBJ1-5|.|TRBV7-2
CASSFTGASNQPQHF
TGTGCCAGCAGCTTTACAGGAGCTAGCAATCAGCCCCAGCATTTT
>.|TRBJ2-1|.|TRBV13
CASSLERGGDYNEQFF
TGTGCCAGCAGCTTGGAACGTGGAGGGGACTACAATGAGCAGTTCTTC
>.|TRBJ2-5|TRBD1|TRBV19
CASSPDRGQETQYF
TGTGCCAGTAGTCCTGACAGGGGCCAAGAGACCCAGTACTTC
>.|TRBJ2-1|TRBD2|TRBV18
CASSPLAGDFFGEQFF
TGTGCCAGCTCACCCCTAGCGGGAGATTTTTTCGGTGAGCAGTTCTTC
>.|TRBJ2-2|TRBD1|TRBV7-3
CASSITGTGSAGELFF
TGTGCCAGCAGCATTACCGGGACAGGGTCAGCCGGGGAGCTGTTTTTT
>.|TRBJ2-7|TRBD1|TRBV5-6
CASSLPGQGLHF
TGTGCCAGCAGCCTTCCGGGACAGGGATTGCACTTC
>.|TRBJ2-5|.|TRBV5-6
CASSLSPKETQYF
TGTGCCAGCAGCCTCAGTCCCAAAGAGACCCAGTACTTC
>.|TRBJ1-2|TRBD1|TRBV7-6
CASSSTGGGSNGYTF
TGTGCCAGCAGCAGTACAGGGGGAGGATCTAATGGCTACACCTTC
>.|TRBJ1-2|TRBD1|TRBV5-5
CASSPGGANYGYTF
TGTGCCAGCAGTCCAGGGGGCGCTAACTATGGCTACACCTTC
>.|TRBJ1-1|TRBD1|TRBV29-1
CSASGTGNTEAFF
TGCAGCGCCTCCGGGACAGGAAACACTGAAGCTTTCTTT
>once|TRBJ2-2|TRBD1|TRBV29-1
CSARGADRVNTGELFF
TGCAGCGCCCGCGGGGCGGACAGGGTGAACACCGGGGAGCTGTTTTTT
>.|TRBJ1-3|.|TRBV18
CASSPPGVRNTIYF
TGTGCCAGCTCACCACCGGGAGTTAGAAACACCATATATTTT
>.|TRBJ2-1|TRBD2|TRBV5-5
CASSWGGSYNEQFF
TGTGCCAGCAGCTGGGGGGGCTCCTACAATGAGCAGTTCTTC
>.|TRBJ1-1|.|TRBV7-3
CASSLLGANTEAFF
TGTGCCAGCAGCTTACTGGGGGCGAACACTGAAGCTTTCTTT